These 25 T cell receptor beta chains were all obtained from the same sample, sequenced in a study of blood T cell repertoires in COVID-19. Sequenced by immunoSEQ multiplex PCR; TCRdb stores in-frame clones only, minus some. The sample lists 300,000 or so clones; around 86% were seen once. Sequenced material: peripheral blood. The receptors stem from a man between 45 and 60 years old with active or convalescent COVID-19.

The chain recombines TRBV2 with TRBJ1-2; a possible D gene is TRBD1 (6 bases). The CDR3 contains 15 residues. Germline V gene data show CDR1 as SNHLY and CDR2 as FYNNEI. V lost 7 bases and J lost 3, with 18 bases in between. The CDR3 bases are TGTGCCAGCACCCCCATGGGGGCGAGTGACTATGGCTACACCTTC. Protein sequence: CASTPMGASDYGYTF. Looking up the rest from reference TRBV2 and TRBJ1-2 gives the full variable domain: EPEVTQTPSHQVTQMGQEVILRCVPISNHLYFYWYRQILGQKVEFLVSFYNNEISEKSEIFDDQFSVERPDGSNFTLKIRSTKLEDSAMYFCASTPMGASDYGYTFGSGTRLTVV.

This clone came up once. The sample carries other DNA sequences with the same CDR3. The chain is built from TRBV18 and TRBJ2-7; 12 bases match TRBD1. CDR3 length: 15 amino acids. Germline V lookup: CDR1 KGHSH, CDR2 LQKENI. J lost 6 bases, V lost 3 bases, and 6 bases had no gene match. CDR3 region: CASSPPGQGAVEQYF. The CDR3, as DNA: TGTGCCAGCTCACCGCCGGGACAGGGGGCAGTCGAGCAGTACTTC.

CDR3 DNA sequence: TGTGCCAGCAGTGAGGTTCAGAGCAATCAGCCCCAGCATTTT. Translated: CASSEVQSNQPQHF. The V and J genes are TRBV2 and TRBJ1-5; no clear D gene. The ends were cut back, 3 bases at V and 1 base at J, with 7 bases in the middle. In germline, CDR1 is SNHLY, CDR2 FYNNEI. This CDR3 has 14 residues.

The table lists this clone with a count of one. The gene calls are TRBV6-6 and TRBJ1-4; D perhaps matches TRBD1 (6 bases). This CDR3 is built from 14 residues. CDR1 and CDR2 (germline): MNHNY, SVGAGI (reference sequence). V was pared by 5 bases and J by 6 bases, with 13 bases between. The CDR3: CASSDRSTYEKLFF. The CDR3 DNA reads as TGTGCCAGCAGTGACAGGTCGACCTATGAAAAACTGTTTTTT.

The rearrangement uses TRBV28 and TRBJ1-3; no reliable D call. The germline V and J ends were trimmed by 7 bases and 2 bases, with 12 bases remaining between them. The CDR3 runs to 14 residues. CDR1 and CDR2 (germline): MDHEN, SYDVKM. The CDR3 region has the DNA TGTGCCAGCACCCCCTTTCGTGCTGGAAACACCATATATTTT. Translated, it gives CASTPFRAGNTIYF. Together with reference TRBV28 and TRBJ1-3, the CDR3 gives the full variable domain: DVKVTQSSRYLVKRTGEKVFLECVQDMDHENMFWYRQDPGLGLRLIYFSYDVKMKEKGDIPEGYSVSREKKERFSLILESASTNQTSMYLCASTPFRAGNTIYFGEGSWLTVV.

The V gene is TRBV9, the J gene TRBJ2-3, with TRBD1 as a possible D gene (5 bases). CDR1 and CDR2 (germline): SGDLS, YYNGEE. Trimming pared 2 bases from V and 7 bases from J, leaving 17 bases between. This CDR3 comprises 15 residues. CDR3 sequence reads: CASSVQGSFIYTQYF. The CDR3 coding sequence is TGTGCCAGCAGCGTCCAGGGCAGCTTCATTTATACGCAGTATTTT.

The chain employs TRBV6-5 and TRBJ2-5; the D gene is possibly TRBD1 (6 bases). Trimming cost V 8 bases and J 3 bases, with 16 bases left between them. The CDR3 runs 14 residues. The germline V gene encodes CDR1 MNHEY and CDR2 SVGAGI. CDR3 nucleotides: TGTGCCAGCGGATTACAGGGTGGTGAAGAGACCCAGTACTTC. Translating it yields CASGLQGGEETQYF.

This clone has just a few counts. V and J are TRBV28 and TRBJ2-3; TRBD2 aligns across 7 bases. The germline gives CDR1 MDHEN, CDR2 SYDVKM. The V segment lost 3 bases and the J segment 2 bases; nucleotides outside the gene matches: 5. The CDR3 is 15 residues long. Here the CDR3 reads CASSFVGLDTDTQYF. The DNA of the CDR3 is TGTGCCAGCAGTTTCGTAGGACTAGACACAGATACGCAGTATTTT.

The chain is built from TRBV29-1 and TRBJ2-1; 7 nucleotides match TRBD1. Germline-derived CDR1 and CDR2 are SQVTM and ANQGSEA. This CDR3 has 14 residues. The J segment lost 9 bases and the V segment lost 5 bases, leaving 13 bases of the junction unmatched. CDR3: CSVRRDSNSGEQFF. As DNA, the CDR3 is TGCAGCGTTCGCCGGGACAGTAATTCGGGTGAGCAGTTCTTC.

The chain combines TRBV27 with TRBJ1-2; TRBD1 is a possible D gene (5 bases). Germline CDR1 is MNHEY and CDR2 is SMNVEV (reference sequence). The ends were cut back, 1 base at V and 1 base at J, with 10 bases in the middle. CDR3 length: 15 residues. The CDR3 region has the DNA TGTGCCAGCAGTTTATGGCCAGGGCGTAACTATGGCTACACCTTC. As protein: CASSLWPGRNYGYTF.

This chain joins TRBV2 and TRBJ1-1, with a weak D call TRBD1 (6 bases). The CDR3 sequence is 14 residues long. The ends were cut back, 7 bases at V and 5 bases at J, with 17 bases in the middle. The germline gives CDR1 SNHLY, CDR2 FYNNEI. This CDR3 reads CASTSGDVVTEAFF. In DNA form, the CDR3 reads TGTGCCAGCACCTCAGGGGACGTTGTTACTGAAGCTTTCTTT.

The chain couples TRBV28 to TRBJ2-7, with TRBD1 as a possible D gene (5 bases). Looked up from germline, CDR1 is MDHEN and CDR2 is SYDVKM. V dropped 3 bases and J dropped 1 base, with 13 bases sitting between them. The CDR3 loop spans 15 amino acids. CDR3 bases: TGTGCCAGCAGTTTTCAGGGAACCAAATCCTACGAGCAGTACTTC. Amino acid sequence: CASSFQGTKSYEQYF.

The chain joins TRBV7-2 to TRBJ2-7; tentatively, D is TRBD1 (6 bases). The V and J ends lost 1 base and 5 bases respectively, with 12 bases between them. The germline CDR1 and CDR2 sequences are SGHTA and FQGNSA. CDR3 size: 14 residues. CDR3 sequence: CASSLGSGVHEQYF. The DNA of the CDR3 is TGTGCCAGCAGCTTAGGGTCAGGGGTCCACGAGCAGTACTTC.

The V and J genes are TRBV28 and TRBJ1-5, with TRBD1 matching 8 bases. V lost 7 bases and J lost 5; bases outside the gene matches: 13. The germline gives CDR1 MDHEN, CDR2 SYDVKM. There are 16 residues in the CDR3. This chain's CDR3 is CASKSGQGGIYQPQHF. The CDR3 DNA is TGTGCCAGCAAGAGTGGACAGGGAGGGATCTATCAGCCCCAGCATTTT.

The chain employs TRBV7-2 and TRBJ2-2; TRBD2 matches 7 bases. V dropped 5 bases and J dropped 4; count of bases not matched to a gene: 7. The CDR3 runs 15 residues. Germline CDR1 SGHTA, CDR2 FQGNSA. CDR3 sequence reads: CASSPSGVGTGELFF. The CDR3 region has the DNA TGTGCCAGCAGCCCCAGCGGGGTCGGCACCGGGGAGCTGTTTTTT.

The chain carries TRBV28 and TRBJ1-5; D is perhaps TRBD1 (5 bases). Trimming removed 6 bases from V and 6 bases from J, with 15 bases in between. Germline CDR1 MDHEN, CDR2 SYDVKM. The CDR3 has 14 residues. The DNA of the CDR3 is TGTGCCAGCAGCGTCCGGGACTGGGGTCAGCCCCAGCATTTT. This codes for CASSVRDWGQPQHF. The full variable domain, with the rest looked up from reference TRBV28 and TRBJ1-5, is DVKVTQSSRYLVKRTGEKVFLECVQDMDHENMFWYRQDPGLGLRLIYFSYDVKMKEKGDIPEGYSVSREKKERFSLILESASTNQTSMYLCASSVRDWGQPQHFGDGTRLSIL.

This rearrangement joins TRBV6-2 or TRBV6-3 to TRBJ2-7; weak D call: TRBD1 (5 bases). The CDR3 has 16 amino acids. The germline V gene has CDR1 MNHEY and CDR2 SVGEGT. Trimming cost V 2 bases and J 0 bases, with 14 bases left between them. CDR3 sequence reads: CASSYATRALSYEQYF. The CDR3 DNA is TGTGCCAGCAGTTACGCCACCAGGGCCCTCTCCTACGAGCAGTACTTC.

The genes are TRBV29-1 and TRBJ1-1; 9 bases align to TRBD1. The CDR3 sequence is 16 residues long. J lost 0 bases, V lost 6 bases, and 11 bases had no gene match. The germline V gene has CDR1 SQVTM and CDR2 ANQGSEA. The CDR3 coding sequence is TGCAGCGTAGACACGGGACAGGGCGGGATGAACACTGAAGCTTTCTTT. Protein product: CSVDTGQGGMNTEAFF.

The V and J genes are TRBV30 and TRBJ1-1, with a possible D match to TRBD1 (6 bases). V shed 2 bases and J shed 11 bases, with 12 bases lying between them. CDR3 length equals 11 residues. CDR1 is GTSNPN, CDR2 SVGIG, per germline (reference sequence). DNA of the CDR3: TGTGCCTGGAGTAGAGGGGGGGATGCTTTCTTT. Its translation: CAWSRGGDAFF.

The chain links TRBV19 to TRBJ2-7, with TRBD1 matching 9 bases. Germline assignment: CDR1 LNHDA and CDR2 SQIVND (reference sequence). This CDR3 has 13 residues. J gave up 6 bases and V 7 bases, and 7 bases lay outside the gene matches. The CDR3 region is CASMDRGRVEQYF. The CDR3 DNA follows: TGTGCCAGTATGGACAGGGGTCGGGTCGAGCAGTACTTC.

J is TRBJ2-1 and V is TRBV28; 7 bases line up with TRBD1. The V and J ends lost 6 bases and 2 bases, in that order; junction bases with no gene match: 7. The CDR3 spans 15 residues. The germline gives CDR1 MDHEN, CDR2 SYDVKM. The CDR3, as DNA: TGTGCCAGCAGCCTAGGGGGCGCGACCTACAATGAGCAGTTCTTC. Translation gives CASSLGGATYNEQFF.

This clone was observed a single time. The chain combines TRBV7-2 with TRBJ1-2, with TRBD1 matching 8 bases. Looked up from germline, CDR1 is SGHTA and CDR2 is FQGNSA. With 5 bases clipped from V and 5 bases from J, the junction kept 10 bases outside the gene matches. The CDR3 runs 15 residues. The CDR3 spells CASSPPGQGRYGYTF. DNA for the CDR3: TGTGCCAGCAGCCCACCCGGACAGGGCCGGTATGGCTACACCTTC.

Concerning this clone itself: This sample also contains other DNA sequences that code for the same CDR3. The rearrangement links TRBV3-1 (or the pseudogene TRBV3-2) to TRBJ1-3; D is perhaps TRBD1 (5 bases). V was clipped by 1 base and J by 1 base, with 5 bases between them. The CDR3 covers 14 residues. CDR1 and CDR2 (germline): LGHDT, YNNKEL (reference sequence). The chain's CDR3 is CASSQGQSGNTIYF. The CDR3 DNA reads as TGTGCCAGCAGCCAAGGACAGTCTGGAAACACCATATATTTT.

This clone is a singleton in its sample. The chain employs TRBV18 and TRBJ1-2, with 10 bases fitting TRBD1. Germline CDR1 reads KGHSH; CDR2 reads LQKENI. Germline trimming cut 6 bases from V and 7 bases from J; bases unmatched to any gene: 11. This CDR3 contains 15 residues. CDR3 loop: CASSLEVRTGGGYTF. Written as DNA, the CDR3 is TGTGCCAGCTCCCTAGAAGTCCGGACAGGGGGTGGCTACACCTTC.

The genes are TRBV5-6 and TRBJ1-1; D might be TRBD1 (6 bases). Looked up from germline, CDR1 is SGHDT and CDR2 is YYEEEE. The V end was cut by 0 bases, the J end by 6 bases, with 18 bases between. The CDR3 has 16 residues. Here the CDR3 DNA reads TGTGCCAGCAGCTTGGTGGGGAAACAGGGTCGGCCTGAAGCTTTCTTT. Its protein product is CASSLVGKQGRPEAFF. The full variable domain, with the rest looked up from reference TRBV5-6 and TRBJ1-1, is DAGVTQSPTHLIKTRGQQVTLRCSPKSGHDTVSWYQQALGQGPQFIFQYYEEEERQRGNFPDRFSGHQFPNYSSELNVNALLLGDSALYLCASSLVGKQGRPEAFFGQGTRLTVV.